The clone carrying this TCR beta chain was seen only a few times. Recovery among Cohort 3 donors was established by two negative PCRs, clearance, or symptom resolution. Profiling relied on immunoSEQ multiplex PCR, and the TCRdb table lists in-frame clones only, not all of them. Of a few hundred thousand clones in the sample, 85% to 90% were seen once. The ends were cut back, 9 bases at V and 0 bases at J, with 12 bases in the middle. This CDR3 has 13 residues. Germline assignment: CDR1 WSHSY and CDR2 SAAADI. This sample is part of a study of blood T cell repertoires in COVID-19. Looking at the study overall: T cells, B-cell-depleted T cells, or PBMCs supplied cDNA or gDNA.

The chain carries TRBV10-2 and TRBJ2-7; unclear D gene. This TCR came from a woman in her thirties who had recovered from COVID-19. Material for sequencing was PBMCs or T cells enriched from blood (not recorded which). The DNA for the CDR3 is TGCGCCAGTAGAAATGAGTTCTCCTACGAGCAGTACTTC. Its translation is CASRNEFSYEQYF.